This TCR beta chain was obtained from a study of identical twins. This clonotype turned up a few times. Deletions cut 10 bases from V and 0 bases from J, with 18 bases between. The CDR3 spans 15 residues. Through template switching, a universal primer site was introduced, and the cDNA contained unique molecular identifiers. MiXCR, applied by TCRdb to the 5' RACE reads, yields one record per CDR3 protein. The repertoire has more than 400,000 distinct CDR3 sequences, about 15% of them found once; the top ten carry roughly 0.4%. The same data also went into a second study, on yellow fever vaccine responses in identical twins. That paper states: As reported, the vaccine T cell response of twins seemed partly convergent and partly personalized.

This sequence was found in a woman aged 18-30 years in good health. This sequence joins TRBV12-3 or TRBV12-4 and TRBJ1-2, with D perhaps TRBD1 (5 bases). Input material: CD4+ T cells sorted from blood. CDR3 loop: CATRDGGGANYGYTF. The CDR3 coding sequence is TGTGCCACCCGCGACGGGGGGGGTGCTAACTATGGCTACACCTTC.